The TCR beta chain described here comes from a study of control samples from healthy donors and cancer patients. Sequencing used immunoSEQ multiplex PCR; TCRdb keeps in-frame clones, though not all of them. Of fewer than 150,000 clones in the sample, about nine tenths were seen once. The germline CDR1 and CDR2 sequences are MGHRA and YSYEKL. The CDR3 contains 17 residues. V gave up 2 bases and J gave up 0 bases, with 15 bases separating them. The sequenced material came from blood. The chain recombines TRBV4-1 with TRBJ2-3; maybe TRBD1 (6 bases). This sequence originates from a man between 18 and 29 years old in good health. In DNA, the CDR3 is TGCGCCAGCAGCCAAACACAGGGAGTCGTGAGCACAGATACGCAGTATTTT. Residues: CASSQTQGVVSTDTQYF.